This is a list of T cell receptor beta chains from one sample in a study of CD8 T cells in ankylosing spondylitis. Each CDR3 protein gets one entry after TCRdb re-called the 5' RACE reads with MiXCR. The table records 190,000 or so distinct CDR3 sequences, around 13% of them present only once. The sequencing sample was made of blood, either unsorted or a sorted T cell fraction (not recorded which). Receptor source: a male donor with ankylosing spondylitis or in good health (not recorded which). The CDR3 runs from the conserved cysteine through the conserved F or W. The order of the fields is CDR3 DNA, CDR3 protein, clone size, V gene, J gene, D gene. A D gene is named only where the DNA matches it firmly. Some rows have no size entry. The others give once, few or many, or a class for an expanded clone.

TGTGCCAGCAGCTTACCACAGTTTGAGCAGTTCTTC	CASSLPQFEQFF	few	TRBV11-2	TRBJ2-1	-
TGTGCCAGCAGTTTCCACGGGGGCGAGTTCAATGAGCAGTTCTTC	CASSFHGGEFNEQFF	many	TRBV12-3/TRBV12-4	TRBJ2-1	-
TGTGCCATCAGTGGGGGGTGGTCGGGGGCTGAGCCCCAGCATTTT	CAISGGWSGAEPQHF	many	TRBV10-3	TRBJ1-5	-
TGTGCCAGCAGCCCCATTCCCCGACAGGGATATGGCTACACCTTC	CASSPIPRQGYGYTF	-	TRBV6-2/TRBV6-3	TRBJ1-2	TRBD1
TGTGCCAGCAGCCGGACAGGGGGCACCGGGGAGCTGTTTTTT	CASSRTGGTGELFF	many	TRBV3-1	TRBJ2-2	TRBD1
TGCAGTGCTAGAGATGCGACAGGCGACTCTGGAAACACCATATATTTT	CSARDATGDSGNTIYF	few	TRBV20-1	TRBJ1-3	-
TGTGCCAGCAGTTTCGGGGGGAACGAGCAGTACTTC	CASSFGGNEQYF	many	TRBV12-3/TRBV12-4	TRBJ2-7	TRBD2
TGCGCCAGCAGCCAAACTAGCGGGGGGGGAGGGACCCAGTACTTC	CASSQTSGGGGTQYF	-	TRBV4-1	TRBJ2-5	TRBD2
TGTGCCAGCAGCCAAGGAGGTTATGGGTACTACACAGATACGCAGTATTTT	CASSQGGYGYYTDTQYF	few	TRBV3-1	TRBJ2-3	-
TGTGCCTGGAGTTATTATCTAGGAGGCGGGAGGGCCGAAGAAGTCTCCTACAATGAGCAGTTCTTC	CAWSYYLGGGRAEEVSYNEQFF	-	TRBV30	TRBJ2-1	TRBD2
TGTGCCAGCACCTCATGGGGACAGAAGTTAATGAACACTGAAGCTTTCTTT	CASTSWGQKLMNTEAFF	-	TRBV11-2	TRBJ1-1	TRBD1
TGCGCCAGCAGCCCCGGACTAGCGGGAACCTACGAGCAGTACTTC	CASSPGLAGTYEQYF	once	TRBV4-1	TRBJ2-7	TRBD2
TGTGCCAGCAGTTTATTCGAGGTTTACACTGAAGCTTTCTTT	CASSLFEVYTEAFF	-	TRBV12-3/TRBV12-4	TRBJ1-1	-
TGCAGCGCCCCCAGGGAGTCTGAGCAGTTCTTC	CSAPRESEQFF	few	TRBV29-1	TRBJ2-1	-
TGTGCCAGCAGCTTAAGTTGGGACGGATACAATGAGCAGTTCTTC	CASSLSWDGYNEQFF	few	TRBV7-2	TRBJ2-1	-
TGTGCCAGCAGCCTGACCTTCCGGGACACATACTACGAGCAGTACTTC	CASSLTFRDTYYEQYF	-	TRBV27	TRBJ2-7	-
TGTGCCAGCAGCTCGGACTCAGAGACCCAGTACTTC	CASSSDSETQYF	few	TRBV13	TRBJ2-5	-
TGTGCCAGCAGTGGCGGTGGGGGGGGGTGGAATGAGCAGTTCTTC	CASSGGGGGWNEQFF	few	TRBV12-3/TRBV12-4	TRBJ2-1	TRBD2
TGTGCCAGCAGTCCCGGGTGGGGCTCGAGGGACAATGAGCAGTTCTTC	CASSPGWGSRDNEQFF	many	TRBV11-2	TRBJ2-1	-
TGTGCCATCAGTGACGGAGCAGGGGTGAATGAGCAGTTCTTC	CAISDGAGVNEQFF	-	TRBV10-3	TRBJ2-1	-
TGTGCCAGCCCCGCCGGGACGGCCCATTCTACCTACGAGCAGTACTTC	CASPAGTAHSTYEQYF	-	TRBV21-1	TRBJ2-7	-
TGCGCCAGCAGCCAAGATCCGAGCGAGCAGTACTTC	CASSQDPSEQYF	few	TRBV4-1	TRBJ2-7	-
TGTGCCAGCTTACAATCGGGCGAGGACGAGCAGTACTTC	CASLQSGEDEQYF	medium-sized	TRBV11-2	TRBJ2-7	-
TGTGCCAGCAGTTTGGGACTAGTAGAGCAGTACTTC	CASSLGLVEQYF	many	TRBV12-3/TRBV12-4	TRBJ2-7	TRBD2
TGTGCCAGCAGTTTATCGGGGGGCCGGAGCACTGAAGCTTTCTTT	CASSLSGGRSTEAFF	-	TRBV27	TRBJ1-1	-
TGTGCCAGCACCCCGGCCGGGGGGCGAGAGACCCAGTACTTC	CASTPAGGRETQYF	-	TRBV28	TRBJ2-5	-
TGTGCCAGCAGCTTTACAGGACCCGTTGAAGCTTTCTTT	CASSFTGPVEAFF	few	TRBV7-9	TRBJ1-1	-
TGCGCCAGCAGCCATGGGACTCCGTCACACTATGGCTACACCTTC	CASSHGTPSHYGYTF	few	TRBV4-1	TRBJ1-2	-
TGTGCCAGCAGACCCTCGACAGGGGGAATCTATTTAGGCACAGATACGCAGTATTTT	CASRPSTGGIYLGTDTQYF	-	TRBV12-3/TRBV12-4	TRBJ2-3	TRBD1
TGTGCCAGCACCTGGGGGGGGGTGGCTAACTATGGCTACACCTTC	CASTWGGVANYGYTF	few	TRBV5-6	TRBJ1-2	-
TGTGCCAGCAGTGACAGGGGTGAAGAAAAACTGTTTTTT	CASSDRGEEKLFF	-	TRBV2	TRBJ1-4	-
TGCGCCAGCAGCTTGGAAGAGTTTGGGGAAAAACTGTTTTTT	CASSLEEFGEKLFF	-	TRBV5-1	TRBJ1-4	-
TGCGCCAGCAGCCACTCAGGGGGTTTGGTATACAATGAGCAGTTCTTC	CASSHSGGLVYNEQFF	few	TRBV4-1	TRBJ2-1	TRBD1
TGTGCCAGCTCACCACTCATCCGGTACGCCTTCTCTGGAAACACCATATATTTT	CASSPLIRYAFSGNTIYF	few	TRBV18	TRBJ1-3	-